These 4 T cell receptor beta chains came from one sample sequenced in a study of T cell clusters in autoimmune cytopenias. One tube held mixed TRB-A and TRB-B primer pools for touch-down PCR. TCRdb derives one entry per CDR3 protein from the multiplex PCR reads, leaving out DNA. The sample has some 8,400 distinct CDR3 sequences. TRB amplification used approximately 250 ng of peripheral blood genomic DNA. Specimen: peripheral blood. These receptors originate from a human donor with an autoimmune cytopenia or autoimmune hepatitis (not recorded which).

This clonotype registers medium-sized by frequency. The rearrangement links TRBV20-1 to TRBJ1-2; there is no DNA to check the TCRdb D call of TRBD1. The CDR3 has 14 amino acids. Germline-derived CDR1 and CDR2 are DFQATT and SNEGSKA (reference sequence). The CDR3 sequence: CSARPTGGADGYTF.

The chain carries TRBV7-9 and TRBJ2-2; TCRdb's D call of TRBD2 is untestable without DNA. The CDR3 sequence is 18 residues long. Germline V CDR1 and CDR2: SEHNR, FQNEAQ (reference sequence). The chain's CDR3 is CASSFSSWGPTNTGELFF. Full variable domain (missing parts from reference TRBV7-9 and TRBJ2-2): DTGVSQNPRHKITKRGQNVTFRCDPISEHNRLYWYRQTLGQGPEFLTYFQNEAQLEKSRLLSDRFSAERPKGSFSTLEIQRTEQGDSAMYLCASSFSSWGPTNTGELFFGEGSRLTVL.

The rearrangement links TRBV19 to TRBJ1-2; lacking DNA, the TRBD1 call made by TCRdb goes unchecked. Germline V gene lookup returns CDR1 LNHDA and CDR2 SQIVND (reference sequence). There are 18 residues in the CDR3. This chain's CDR3 is CASSTAPYYDGLNYGYTF.

The rearrangement uses TRBV5-6 and TRBJ2-5. This CDR3 spans 11 amino acids. Germline V gives CDR1 SGHDT, CDR2 YYEEEE. CDR3 amino acids: CASSVQETQYF.